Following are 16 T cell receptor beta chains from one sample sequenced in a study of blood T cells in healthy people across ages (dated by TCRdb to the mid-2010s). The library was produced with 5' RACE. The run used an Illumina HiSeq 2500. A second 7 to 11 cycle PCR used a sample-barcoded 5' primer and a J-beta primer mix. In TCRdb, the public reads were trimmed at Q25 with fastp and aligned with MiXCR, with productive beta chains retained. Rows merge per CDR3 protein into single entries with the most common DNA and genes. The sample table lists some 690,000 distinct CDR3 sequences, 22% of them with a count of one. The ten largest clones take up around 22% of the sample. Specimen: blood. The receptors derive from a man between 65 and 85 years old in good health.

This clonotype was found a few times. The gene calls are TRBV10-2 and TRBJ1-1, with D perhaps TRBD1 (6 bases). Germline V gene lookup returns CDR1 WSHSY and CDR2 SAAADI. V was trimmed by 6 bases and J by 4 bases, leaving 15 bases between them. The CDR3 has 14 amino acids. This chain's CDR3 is CASRDSGEGTEAFF. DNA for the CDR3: TGCGCCAGCAGGGACTCAGGGGAGGGCACTGAAGCTTTCTTT.

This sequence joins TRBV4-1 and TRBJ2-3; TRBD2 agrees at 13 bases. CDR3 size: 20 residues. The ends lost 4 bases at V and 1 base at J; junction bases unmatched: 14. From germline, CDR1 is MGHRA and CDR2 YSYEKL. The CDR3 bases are TGCGCCAGCAGCCCTCCACAGACTAGCGGGGGGCCGACCCGCACAGATACGCAGTATTTT. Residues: CASSPPQTSGGPTRTDTQYF.

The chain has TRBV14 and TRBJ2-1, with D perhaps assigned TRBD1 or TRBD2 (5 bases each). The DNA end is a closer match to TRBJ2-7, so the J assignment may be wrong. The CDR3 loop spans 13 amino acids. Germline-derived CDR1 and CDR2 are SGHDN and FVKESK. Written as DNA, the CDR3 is TGTGCCAGCAGCCAAGTTGGGGGAAGCGAGCAGTACTTC. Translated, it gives CASSQVGGSEQYF.

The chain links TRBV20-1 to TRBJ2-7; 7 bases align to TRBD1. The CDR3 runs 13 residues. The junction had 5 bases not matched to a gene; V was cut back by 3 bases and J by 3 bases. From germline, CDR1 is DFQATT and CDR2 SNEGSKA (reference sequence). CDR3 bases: TGCAGTGCTAGCGGGACAGTCATCTACGAGCAGTACTTC. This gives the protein CSASGTVIYEQYF.

Here the CDR3 reads CSVERGFDTDTQYF. The CDR3 DNA follows: TGCAGCGTTGAAAGGGGGTTTGACACAGATACGCAGTATTTT. The rearrangement joins TRBV29-1 to TRBJ2-3; TRBD1 is a possible D gene (6 bases). The CDR3 has 14 amino acids. Trimming shortened V by 2 bases and J by 2 bases, and 11 bases separated the two germline ends. Per germline, CDR1 SQVTM and CDR2 ANQGSEA.

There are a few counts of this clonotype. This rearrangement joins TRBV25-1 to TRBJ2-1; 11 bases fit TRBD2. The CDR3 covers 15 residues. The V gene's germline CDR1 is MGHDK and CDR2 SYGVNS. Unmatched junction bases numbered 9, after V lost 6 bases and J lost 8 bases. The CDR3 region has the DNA TGTGCCAGCAGCGCTACTAGCGGGGGTTTGGATGAGCAGTTCTTC. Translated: CASSATSGGLDEQFF.

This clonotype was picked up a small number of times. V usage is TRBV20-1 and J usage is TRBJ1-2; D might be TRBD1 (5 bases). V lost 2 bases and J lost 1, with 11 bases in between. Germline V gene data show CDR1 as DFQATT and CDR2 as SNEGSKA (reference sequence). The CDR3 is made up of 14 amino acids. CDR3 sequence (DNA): TGCAGTGCTAGACCCACACAGGTTAACTATGGCTACACCTTC. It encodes CSARPTQVNYGYTF.

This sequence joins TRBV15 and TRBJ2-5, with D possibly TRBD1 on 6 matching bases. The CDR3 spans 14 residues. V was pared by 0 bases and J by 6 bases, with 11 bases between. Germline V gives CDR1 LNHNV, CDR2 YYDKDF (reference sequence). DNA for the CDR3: TGTGCCACCAGCAGAGATCTTAGGGGGAAGACCCAGTACTTC. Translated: CATSRDLRGKTQYF. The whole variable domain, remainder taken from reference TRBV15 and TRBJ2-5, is DAMVIQNPRYQVTQFGKPVTLSCSQTLNHNVMYWYQQKSSQAPKLLFHYYDKDFNNEADTPDNFQSRRPNTSFCFLDIRSPGLGDTAMYLCATSRDLRGKTQYFGPGTRLLVL.

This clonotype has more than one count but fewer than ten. CDR3 sequence: CASSRAVDRVTGELFF. CDR3 nucleotide sequence: TGTGCCAGCAGCCGCGCCGTGGACAGGGTCACCGGGGAGCTGTTTTTT. The chain joins TRBV5-4 to TRBJ2-2; the match to TRBD1 covers 8 bases. The CDR3 is 16 amino acids. V lost 4 bases and J lost 4; bases outside the gene matches: 9. Germline V lookup: CDR1 SGHNT, CDR2 YYREEE (reference sequence).

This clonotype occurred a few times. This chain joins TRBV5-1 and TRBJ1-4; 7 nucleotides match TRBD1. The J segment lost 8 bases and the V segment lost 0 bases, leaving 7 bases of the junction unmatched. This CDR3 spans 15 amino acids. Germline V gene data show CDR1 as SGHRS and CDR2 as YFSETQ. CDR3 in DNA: TGCGCCAGCAGCTTGGAACCCGGGACAGACGAAAAACTGTTTTTT. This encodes CASSLEPGTDEKLFF.

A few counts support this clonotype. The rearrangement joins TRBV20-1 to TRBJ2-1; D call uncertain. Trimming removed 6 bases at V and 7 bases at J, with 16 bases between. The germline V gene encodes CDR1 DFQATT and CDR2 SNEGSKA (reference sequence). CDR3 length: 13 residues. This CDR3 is CSALGVADNEQFF. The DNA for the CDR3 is TGCAGTGCCCTCGGAGTGGCGGATAATGAGCAGTTCTTC.

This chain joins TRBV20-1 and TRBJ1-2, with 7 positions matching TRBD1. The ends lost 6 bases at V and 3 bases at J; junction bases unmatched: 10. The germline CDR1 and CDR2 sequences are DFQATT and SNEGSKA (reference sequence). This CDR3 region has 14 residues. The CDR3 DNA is TGCAGTGCCAATGACAGGGACGGTGACTATGGCTACACCTTC. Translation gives CSANDRDGDYGYTF.

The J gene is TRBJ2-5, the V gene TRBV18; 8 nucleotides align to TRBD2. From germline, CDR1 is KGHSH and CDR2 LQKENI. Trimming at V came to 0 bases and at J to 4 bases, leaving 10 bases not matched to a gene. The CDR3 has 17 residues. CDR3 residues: CASSPPTGGVHRETQYF. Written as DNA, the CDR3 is TGTGCCAGCTCACCACCCACGGGAGGGGTCCACCGAGAGACCCAGTACTTC.

CDR3 bases: TGTGCCAGCAGCTGGGCATTAGGGGGAGGCACAGATACGCAGTATTTT. This translates into CASSWALGGGTDTQYF. The V call is TRBV28, the J call TRBJ2-3, with a possible D match to TRBD1 (6 bases). With 6 bases removed from V and 1 base from J, the gap between germline ends came to 17 bases. Per the germline V gene, CDR1 is MDHEN and CDR2 is SYDVKM. The CDR3 is 16 residues long.

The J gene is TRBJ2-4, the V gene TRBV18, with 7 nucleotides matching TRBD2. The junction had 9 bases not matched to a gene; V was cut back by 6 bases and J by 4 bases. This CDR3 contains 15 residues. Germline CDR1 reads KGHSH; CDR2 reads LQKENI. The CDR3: CASSPDAGRKNIQYF. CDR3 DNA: TGTGCCAGCTCCCCAGATGCCGGGAGGAAAAACATTCAGTACTTC.

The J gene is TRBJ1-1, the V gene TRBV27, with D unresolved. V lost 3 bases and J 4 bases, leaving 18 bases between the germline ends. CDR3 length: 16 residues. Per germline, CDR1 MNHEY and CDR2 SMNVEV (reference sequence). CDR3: CASSFRVDGVGTEAFF. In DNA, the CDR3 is TGTGCCAGCAGTTTTAGGGTGGATGGCGTCGGCACTGAAGCTTTCTTT.